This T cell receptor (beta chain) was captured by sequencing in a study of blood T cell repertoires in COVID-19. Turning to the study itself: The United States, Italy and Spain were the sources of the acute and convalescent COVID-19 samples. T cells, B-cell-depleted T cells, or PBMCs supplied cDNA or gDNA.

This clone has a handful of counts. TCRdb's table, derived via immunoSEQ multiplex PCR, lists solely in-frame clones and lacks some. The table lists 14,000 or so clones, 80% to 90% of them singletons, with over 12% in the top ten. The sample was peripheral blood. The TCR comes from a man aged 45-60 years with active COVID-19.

CDR3 sequence: CASSQDRVRSGRTSYEQYF. Here the CDR3 DNA reads TGCGCCAGCAGCCAAGATCGGGTCAGGAGCGGGAGGACCTCCTACGAGCAGTACTTC. This chain connects TRBV4-1 to TRBJ2-7; TRBD2 aligns across 9 bases. Germline trimming cut 0 bases from V and 0 bases from J; bases unmatched to any gene: 12. Germline CDR1 and CDR2: MGHRA and YSYEKL. This CDR3 comprises 19 residues.